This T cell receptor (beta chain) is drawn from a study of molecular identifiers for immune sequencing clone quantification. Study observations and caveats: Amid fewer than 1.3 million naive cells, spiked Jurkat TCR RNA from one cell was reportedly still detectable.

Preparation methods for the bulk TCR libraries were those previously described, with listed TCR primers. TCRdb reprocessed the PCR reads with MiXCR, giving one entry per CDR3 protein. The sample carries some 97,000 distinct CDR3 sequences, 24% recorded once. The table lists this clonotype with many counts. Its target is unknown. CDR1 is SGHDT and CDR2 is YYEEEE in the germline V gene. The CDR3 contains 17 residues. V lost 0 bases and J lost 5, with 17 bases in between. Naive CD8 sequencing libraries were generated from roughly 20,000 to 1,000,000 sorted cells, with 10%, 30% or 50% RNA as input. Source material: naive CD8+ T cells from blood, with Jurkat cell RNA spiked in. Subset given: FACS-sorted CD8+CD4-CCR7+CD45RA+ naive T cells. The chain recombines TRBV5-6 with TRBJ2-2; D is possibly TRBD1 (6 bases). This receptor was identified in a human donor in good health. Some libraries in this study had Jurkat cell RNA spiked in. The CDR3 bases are TGTGCCAGCAGCTTGGATGACCGGGACACTGAGACCGGGGAGCTGTTTTTT. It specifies CASSLDDRDTETGELFF.